These T cell receptor beta chains were read from a single sample in a study of spatial heterogeneity in lung cancer. Using its own MiXCR run on the 5' RACE reads, TCRdb lists one record per CDR3 protein. The sample includes more than 40,000 distinct CDR3 sequences, more than 20% of them seen just once. The sequenced sample was PBMCs, obtained at follow-up. Receptors were obtained from a female donor with early-stage non-small cell lung cancer. Each CDR3 is given with its conserved first and last residue. Each record gives: D gene, J gene, clone size, V gene, CDR3 DNA, CDR3 protein. A D gene is named only where the DNA matches it firmly. Clone size is given for some rows only: seen once, a few or many times, or a class if the clone is expanded.

D gene: NA
J gene: TRBJ2-3
clone size: few
V gene: TRBV11-2
CDR3 DNA: TGTGCCAGCAGCCGGGAAACAGATACGCAGTATTTT
CDR3 protein: CASSRETDTQYF

D gene: TRBD1
J gene: TRBJ1-4
clone size: few
V gene: TRBV2
CDR3 DNA: TGTGCCAGCAGTGGTCGACAGGGAACGAATGAAAAACTGTTTTTT
CDR3 protein: CASSGRQGTNEKLFF

D gene: NA
J gene: TRBJ1-4
clone size: many
V gene: TRBV6-5
CDR3 DNA: TGTGCCAGCAGACCTCGGGGGGCGAATCCTGACGCAACTAATGAAAAACTGTTTTTT
CDR3 protein: CASRPRGANPDATNEKLFF

D gene: NA
J gene: TRBJ2-2
clone size: many
V gene: TRBV18
CDR3 DNA: TGTGCCAGCTTACCAAGGGTAGCGAACACCGGGGAGCTGTTTTTT
CDR3 protein: CASLPRVANTGELFF

D gene: NA
J gene: TRBJ1-5
clone size: few
V gene: TRBV12-3/TRBV12-4
CDR3 DNA: TGTGCCAGCAGGGACCGAGGGCGCAATCAGCCCCAGCATTTT
CDR3 protein: CASRDRGRNQPQHF

D gene: NA
J gene: TRBJ2-2
clone size: NA
V gene: TRBV7-3
CDR3 DNA: TGTGCCAGCAGCTTAAAGGGGGACACCGGGGAGCTGTTTTTT
CDR3 protein: CASSLKGDTGELFF

D gene: NA
J gene: TRBJ1-1
clone size: NA
V gene: TRBV29-1
CDR3 DNA: TGCAGCTGTAGACAGGAATTGAACACTGAAGCTTTCTTT
CDR3 protein: CSCRQELNTEAFF

D gene: NA
J gene: TRBJ1-6
clone size: many
V gene: TRBV3-1
CDR3 DNA: TGTGCCAGCAGCCAAGGAGGGGCGGGTAATTCACCCCTCCACTTT
CDR3 protein: CASSQGGAGNSPLHF

D gene: NA
J gene: TRBJ1-2
clone size: many
V gene: TRBV19
CDR3 DNA: TGTGCCAGTAGTGTGCAGATTACTAACTATGGCTACACCTTC
CDR3 protein: CASSVQITNYGYTF

D gene: NA
J gene: TRBJ2-3
clone size: many
V gene: TRBV7-6
CDR3 DNA: TGTGCCAGCAGCCCATTTCGGGAAACGCAGTATTTT
CDR3 protein: CASSPFRETQYF

D gene: NA
J gene: TRBJ2-7
clone size: many
V gene: TRBV29-1
CDR3 DNA: TGCAGCGTCGTCGGCTGGAGCTCCTACGAGCAGTACTTC
CDR3 protein: CSVVGWSSYEQYF

D gene: NA
J gene: TRBJ1-6
clone size: many
V gene: TRBV5-8
CDR3 DNA: TGTGCCAGCAGCTTGTCGAGGGGGAATAATTCACCCCTCCACTTT
CDR3 protein: CASSLSRGNNSPLHF

D gene: NA
J gene: TRBJ1-6
clone size: many
V gene: TRBV10-3
CDR3 DNA: TGTGCCAGCGGACTGAATAATTCACCCCTCCACTTT
CDR3 protein: CASGLNNSPLHF

D gene: NA
J gene: TRBJ2-2
clone size: many
V gene: TRBV9
CDR3 DNA: TGTGCCAGCAGCCCGAGGGGCCTTTCGACCGGGGAGCTGTTTTTT
CDR3 protein: CASSPRGLSTGELFF

D gene: NA
J gene: TRBJ1-2
clone size: few
V gene: TRBV5-1
CDR3 DNA: TGCGCCAGCAGCGAGGGCAGGCACTATGGCTACACCTTC
CDR3 protein: CASSEGRHYGYTF

D gene: TRBD2
J gene: TRBJ2-3
clone size: NA
V gene: TRBV5-6
CDR3 DNA: TGTGTCAGCAGCTCCCTTAGACTAGCGGGAGATGATACGCAGTATTTT
CDR3 protein: CVSSSLRLAGDDTQYF

D gene: TRBD2
J gene: TRBJ2-5
clone size: NA
V gene: TRBV5-1
CDR3 DNA: TGCGCCAGCAGCACTACTAGCGGGGGGCTACAAGAGACCCAGTACTTC
CDR3 protein: CASSTTSGGLQETQYF

D gene: TRBD2
J gene: TRBJ2-2
clone size: many
V gene: TRBV5-8
CDR3 DNA: TGTGCCAGCAGCTACGCCAGGGCGGGGGACGACACCGGGGAGCTGTTTTTT
CDR3 protein: CASSYARAGDDTGELFF

D gene: NA
J gene: TRBJ2-1
clone size: once
V gene: TRBV9
CDR3 DNA: TGTGCCAGCAGCGTAGTCTCAGCGAGTGACTACAATGAGCAGTTCTTC
CDR3 protein: CASSVVSASDYNEQFF

D gene: TRBD2
J gene: TRBJ2-1
clone size: many
V gene: TRBV18
CDR3 DNA: TGTGCCAGCTCACCCCTAGGGGTCGAGCGGGGGCACAATGAGCAGTTCTTC
CDR3 protein: CASSPLGVERGHNEQFF

D gene: TRBD1
J gene: TRBJ1-2
clone size: few
V gene: TRBV12-3/TRBV12-4
CDR3 DNA: TGTGCCAGCAGTTCGACAGGGAGAGGCTACACCTTC
CDR3 protein: CASSSTGRGYTF

D gene: NA
J gene: TRBJ2-3
clone size: many
V gene: TRBV3-1
CDR3 DNA: TGTGCCAGCAGCCCCCAAATTTTGGGACACGGGACGGGCACAGATACGCAGTATTTT
CDR3 protein: CASSPQILGHGTGTDTQYF

D gene: NA
J gene: TRBJ1-5
clone size: NA
V gene: TRBV12-3/TRBV12-4
CDR3 DNA: TGTGCCAGCAGTTTAGGGACCTTACTATTAAATCAGCCCCAGCATTTT
CDR3 protein: CASSLGTLLLNQPQHF

D gene: NA
J gene: TRBJ2-2
clone size: few
V gene: TRBV19
CDR3 DNA: TGTGCCAGTAGTATTCGAGAAGCGGGCGGGGAGCTGTTTTTT
CDR3 protein: CASSIREAGGELFF

D gene: NA
J gene: TRBJ1-1
clone size: few
V gene: TRBV7-2
CDR3 DNA: TGTGCCAGCAGCTTACTGGGGGCGAACACTGAAGCTTTCTTT
CDR3 protein: CASSLLGANTEAFF

D gene: NA
J gene: TRBJ2-1
clone size: few
V gene: TRBV19
CDR3 DNA: TGTGCCAGTAGTATCTCGGGCAACGGTGAGCAGTTCTTC
CDR3 protein: CASSISGNGEQFF

D gene: NA
J gene: TRBJ2-3
clone size: NA
V gene: TRBV2
CDR3 DNA: TGTGCTAGCAAGTGGAGGGGGGGAACAGATACGCAGTATTTT
CDR3 protein: CASKWRGGTDTQYF

D gene: TRBD2
J gene: TRBJ2-3
clone size: many
V gene: TRBV11-2
CDR3 DNA: TGTGCCAGCAGCGGAAAGCGGGGAACAGATACGCAGTATTTT
CDR3 protein: CASSGKRGTDTQYF

D gene: NA
J gene: TRBJ2-7
clone size: NA
V gene: TRBV2
CDR3 DNA: TGTGCCAGCACGGACTCACCCTACGAGCAGTACTTC
CDR3 protein: CASTDSPYEQYF

D gene: NA
J gene: TRBJ1-4
clone size: NA
V gene: TRBV19
CDR3 DNA: TGTGCCAGTAGTACCATGGTAACTAATGAAAAACTGTTTTTT
CDR3 protein: CASSTMVTNEKLFF

D gene: NA
J gene: TRBJ2-1
clone size: few
V gene: TRBV6-4
CDR3 DNA: TGTGCCAGCAGTGACTCGACTCTACGTGGGGAGCAGTTCTTC
CDR3 protein: CASSDSTLRGEQFF

D gene: NA
J gene: TRBJ2-2
clone size: NA
V gene: TRBV2
CDR3 DNA: TGTGCCAGCGAGTACACCGGGGAGCTGTTTTTT
CDR3 protein: CASEYTGELFF

D gene: NA
J gene: TRBJ2-1
clone size: NA
V gene: TRBV29-1
CDR3 DNA: TGCAGCGTTGAAGTGTCGACAGTGCAGTTCTTC
CDR3 protein: CSVEVSTVQFF

D gene: NA
J gene: TRBJ2-7
clone size: NA
V gene: TRBV12-3/TRBV12-4
CDR3 DNA: TGTGCCAGCAGCTCTGGAACCTACGAGCAGTACTTC
CDR3 protein: CASSSGTYEQYF

D gene: TRBD2
J gene: TRBJ2-5
clone size: many
V gene: TRBV29-1
CDR3 DNA: TGCAGCGTTGCAACTAGCGGCGCTCAAGAGACCCAGTACTTC
CDR3 protein: CSVATSGAQETQYF

D gene: NA
J gene: TRBJ1-4
clone size: few
V gene: TRBV4-2
CDR3 DNA: TGTGCCAGCAGCCCAACCGCCCACACAGACCGTAATGAAAAACTGTTTTTT
CDR3 protein: CASSPTAHTDRNEKLFF

D gene: NA
J gene: TRBJ2-3
clone size: few
V gene: TRBV7-3
CDR3 DNA: TGTGCCAGCAGCTCACCCGGTAGGGATACGCAGTATTTT
CDR3 protein: CASSSPGRDTQYF

D gene: NA
J gene: TRBJ2-1
clone size: many
V gene: TRBV19
CDR3 DNA: TGTGCCAGTCAGCCCGGGGCCTACAATGAGCAGTTCTTC
CDR3 protein: CASQPGAYNEQFF

D gene: TRBD2
J gene: TRBJ2-7
clone size: NA
V gene: TRBV29-1
CDR3 DNA: TGCAGCGTTGCCGGCGGGAGGGCCTACGAGCAGTACTTC
CDR3 protein: CSVAGGRAYEQYF

D gene: NA
J gene: TRBJ1-1
clone size: few
V gene: TRBV18
CDR3 DNA: TGTGCCAGCTCACCACCGAAATTCGGAGCTTTCTTT
CDR3 protein: CASSPPKFGAFF

D gene: NA
J gene: TRBJ2-3
clone size: many
V gene: TRBV5-1
CDR3 DNA: TGCGCCAGCAGCTTGGTTAGCGTCTACACAGATACGCAGTATTTT
CDR3 protein: CASSLVSVYTDTQYF

D gene: TRBD1
J gene: TRBJ2-3
clone size: NA
V gene: TRBV11-2
CDR3 DNA: TGTGCCAGCAGCTTGACAGGGAATACGCAGTATTTT
CDR3 protein: CASSLTGNTQYF

D gene: TRBD1
J gene: TRBJ1-3
clone size: NA
V gene: TRBV7-2
CDR3 DNA: TGTGCCAGCAGCAGACAGGGGGCGGGTGGAAACACCATATATTTT
CDR3 protein: CASSRQGAGGNTIYF

D gene: NA
J gene: TRBJ2-7
clone size: few
V gene: TRBV20-1
CDR3 DNA: TGCAGTGCTAGTGGGGTCAGTCAGTACGAGCAGTACTTC
CDR3 protein: CSASGVSQYEQYF

D gene: NA
J gene: TRBJ2-3
clone size: NA
V gene: TRBV3-1
CDR3 DNA: TGTGCCAGCAGCCCAACCGGGACTTGGGCAGATACGCAGTATTTT
CDR3 protein: CASSPTGTWADTQYF

D gene: NA
J gene: TRBJ2-3
clone size: few
V gene: TRBV2
CDR3 DNA: TGTGCCAGCAGTGACCGGGGCCTTTCTCCAGATACGCAGTATTTT
CDR3 protein: CASSDRGLSPDTQYF

D gene: TRBD1
J gene: TRBJ1-4
clone size: NA
V gene: TRBV20-1
CDR3 DNA: TGCAGTGCCCCGGACAGGAGCACTAATGAAAAACTGTTTTTT
CDR3 protein: CSAPDRSTNEKLFF

D gene: NA
J gene: TRBJ1-6
clone size: many
V gene: TRBV28
CDR3 DNA: TGTGCCAGCACCCGCAGGGAGTATTCACCCCTCCACTTT
CDR3 protein: CASTRREYSPLHF

D gene: NA
J gene: TRBJ2-1
clone size: many
V gene: TRBV7-8
CDR3 DNA: TGTGCCAGCAGCCTCCGCAGAGTTTACAATGAGCAGTTCTTC
CDR3 protein: CASSLRRVYNEQFF

D gene: NA
J gene: TRBJ1-1
clone size: few
V gene: TRBV10-3
CDR3 DNA: TGTGCCATCAGTGACCCCCACGGTGAAGCTTTCTTT
CDR3 protein: CAISDPHGEAFF

D gene: NA
J gene: TRBJ2-5
clone size: NA
V gene: TRBV5-1
CDR3 DNA: TGCGCCAGCAGCTCCGACTGGGGGGAGACCCAGTACTTC
CDR3 protein: CASSSDWGETQYF

D gene: TRBD1
J gene: TRBJ1-5
clone size: few
V gene: TRBV28
CDR3 DNA: TGTGCCAGCAGTTCTTTAAGGGGGCTTTCGGTTCAGCCCCAGCATTTT
CDR3 protein: CASSSLRGLSVQPQHF

D gene: NA
J gene: TRBJ2-5
clone size: few
V gene: TRBV2
CDR3 DNA: TGTGCCAGCAGTCCACGTATTACACTGAATCAAGAGACCCAGTACTTC
CDR3 protein: CASSPRITLNQETQYF

D gene: NA
J gene: TRBJ2-3
clone size: many
V gene: TRBV11-2
CDR3 DNA: TGTGCCAGCAGCCCCGGGACGCTTTTGGGGACGCAGTATTTT
CDR3 protein: CASSPGTLLGTQYF

D gene: NA
J gene: TRBJ1-2
clone size: many
V gene: TRBV29-1
CDR3 DNA: TGCAGCGTCGGGGGGGACAACTTTAGAGGCTACACCTTC
CDR3 protein: CSVGGDNFRGYTF

D gene: NA
J gene: TRBJ2-2
clone size: NA
V gene: TRBV5-5
CDR3 DNA: TGTGCCAGCAGCTTGGGACCGGGAGCCACCGGGGAGCTGTTTTTT
CDR3 protein: CASSLGPGATGELFF